Each of the 18 T cell receptor beta chains below was sequenced from the same sample in a study of Ad26.COV2.S vaccination and SARS-CoV-2 variants. Libraries were prepared by immunoSEQ multiplex PCR; TCRdb keeps only in-frame clonotypes and omits some of them. This table has under 600,000 clones, 89% appearing once. Treatment given: 15 to 20 received Ad26.COV2.S at low or high dose, single or two shots; five or six received placebo; per-sample allocation not given. Specimens were obtained on day 63 following the first vaccine or placebo injection. The specimen comprised peripheral blood, sampled in a trial of Ad26.COV2.S vaccine versus placebo. These receptors were obtained from a person aged 18-65 years who received the Ad26.COV2.S COVID-19 vaccine or a placebo.

The chain carries TRBV2 and TRBJ1-5; D unclear. Trimming took 7 bases from V and 13 from J, leaving 17 bases between them. The CDR3 runs 12 residues. Germline assignment: CDR1 SNHLY and CDR2 FYNNEI. The CDR3 reads CASKEEGRSQHF. For the CDR3, the DNA is TGTGCCAGCAAGGAAGAAGGGCGGTCTCAGCATTTT.

This sequence joins TRBV13 and TRBJ2-7; 8 positions match TRBD1. Germline CDR1 PRHDT, CDR2 FYEKMQ (reference sequence). The V and J ends lost 5 bases and 2 bases, in that order; junction bases with no gene match: 2. The CDR3 length is 13 residues. DNA for the CDR3: TGTGCCAGCAGCATACAGGGGGCCTACGAGCAGTACTTC. This translates into CASSIQGAYEQYF.

This clone was picked up one time. The chain is built from TRBV20-1 and TRBJ2-1; possibly TRBD2 for D (6 bases). V lost 3 bases and J 0 bases, leaving 15 bases between the germline ends. This CDR3 comprises 16 residues. From germline, CDR1 is DFQATT and CDR2 SNEGSKA (reference sequence). The CDR3 DNA reads TGCAGTGCTAGTAGAGCGGGTGTACTCTCCTACAATGAGCAGTTCTTC. It translates to CSASRAGVLSYNEQFF.

A word on this clone: At one of its ends the junction is not consistent with the germline gene, which may arise from a read error. This rearrangement joins TRBV7-7 to TRBJ2-1; TRBD2 matches at 16 bases. Germline V gene sequence: CDR1 SSHAT, CDR2 FNYEAQ (reference sequence). CDR3 length: 16 residues. This CDR3 is CASSRGLAGGYNEQFF. The CDR3 nucleotides read TGTGCTAGCAGCCGGGGACTAGCGGGGGGGTACAATGAGCAGTTCTTC.

V usage is TRBV28 and J usage is TRBJ1-5; TRBD1 aligns across 9 bases. V shed 5 bases and J 6 bases; nucleotides not matched to a gene: 8. The germline CDR1 and CDR2 sequences are MDHEN and SYDVKM. The CDR3 length is 15 residues. CDR3 region: CASSGGQGLSQPQHF. DNA of the CDR3: TGTGCCAGCAGTGGCGGACAGGGGTTGAGTCAGCCCCAGCATTTT.

The sample holds a few counts of this clone. The genes are TRBV7-2 and TRBJ2-1, with 14 bases that match TRBD2. Germline-derived CDR1 and CDR2 are SGHTA and FQGNSA. J was trimmed by 2 bases and V by 5 bases; bases with no gene match: 2. The CDR3 extends over 16 amino acids. This CDR3 reads CASSMTSGGAYNEQFF. The DNA for the CDR3 is TGTGCCAGCAGCATGACTAGCGGGGGGGCCTACAATGAGCAGTTCTTC.

This chain connects TRBV7-9 to TRBJ2-7; TRBD1 aligns across 8 bases. Trimming at V came to 5 bases and at J to 5 bases, leaving 11 bases not matched to a gene. In germline, CDR1 is SEHNR, CDR2 FQNEAQ (reference sequence). The CDR3 contains 15 residues. Written as DNA, the CDR3 is TGTGCCAGCAGCGGACCCGGGACAGGATCCCACGAGCAGTACTTC. This translates into CASSGPGTGSHEQYF.

The CDR3 coding sequence is TGCGCCAGCAGCTTTGGAGCGGGGGGGCTCCAAGAGACCCAGTACTTC. Translated, it gives CASSFGAGGLQETQYF. The chain employs TRBV5-1 and TRBJ2-5; 10 nucleotides line up with TRBD2. V gave up 2 bases and J gave up 1 base; unmatched junction bases: 5. The CDR3 is 16 amino acids. From germline, CDR1 is SGHRS and CDR2 YFSETQ.

The chain has TRBV5-1 and TRBJ2-7, with 7 nucleotides matching TRBD1. The CDR3 has 14 amino acids. Germline loops: CDR1 SGHRS, CDR2 YFSETQ. The V gene end was trimmed by 6 bases and the J gene end by 1 base; junction bases not matched to a gene: 7. The CDR3, as DNA: TGCGCCAGCACCTCCGGGACAGCGTCCTACGAGCAGTACTTC. Amino acid sequence: CASTSGTASYEQYF.

This chain connects TRBV2 to TRBJ1-2; the match to TRBD1 covers 7 bases. This CDR3 comprises 12 residues. V was clipped by 10 bases and J by 6 bases; unmatched bases: 8. In germline, CDR1 is SNHLY, CDR2 FYNNEI. DNA for the CDR3: TGTGCCATTCGACAGGGAGGTAATGGCTACACCTTC. Protein: CAIRQGGNGYTF.

The CDR3 coding sequence is TGTGCCAGCAGCCATCCGGGGGTAGCGGGGCTCTCCTACGAGCAGTACTTC. Translated, it gives CASSHPGVAGLSYEQYF. The V and J genes are TRBV7-9 and TRBJ2-7, with 8 bases matching TRBD2. Germline CDR1 SEHNR, CDR2 FQNEAQ (reference sequence). The CDR3 totals 17 residues. Trimming cost V 5 bases and J 0 bases; bases outside gene matches: 12. Filled out from reference TRBV7-9 and TRBJ2-7, the complete variable domain reads DTGVSQNPRHKITKRGQNVTFRCDPISEHNRLYWYRQTLGQGPEFLTYFQNEAQLEKSRLLSDRFSAERPKGSFSTLEIQRTEQGDSAMYLCASSHPGVAGLSYEQYFGPGTRLTVT.

J is TRBJ1-2 and V is TRBV6-5; D may be TRBD1 (6 bases). Germline loops: CDR1 MNHEY, CDR2 SVGAGI. Trimming removed 0 bases from V and 5 bases from J, with 13 bases in between. The CDR3 sequence is 15 residues long. In nucleotides, the CDR3 is TGTGCCAGCAGTTACTCGGCAGGGGTTCAATATGGCTACACCTTC. Protein: CASSYSAGVQYGYTF.

The chain is built from TRBV6-6 and TRBJ1-2; D gene ambiguous. This CDR3 region has 14 residues. V lost 6 bases and J 0 bases, leaving 11 bases between the germline ends. Germline CDR1 is MNHNY and CDR2 is SVGAGI (reference sequence). CDR3 sequence: CASSPARANYGYTF. The CDR3 nucleotides are TGTGCCAGCAGCCCGGCGAGGGCTAACTATGGCTACACCTTC.

This chain links TRBV10-3 with TRBJ1-2; no clear D. Germline V lookup: CDR1 ENHRY, CDR2 SYGVKD. Deletions cut 6 bases from V and 4 bases from J, with 6 bases between. This CDR3 is built from 11 residues. CDR3 bases: TGTGCCATCAGAGGTCCCTATGGCTACACCTTC. Its translation: CAIRGPYGYTF.

The V and J genes are TRBV19 and TRBJ2-5, with TRBD2 identical over 10 bases. The junction had 7 bases not matched to a gene; V was cut back by 3 bases and J by 6 bases. Germline CDR1 and CDR2: LNHDA and SQIVND (reference sequence). The CDR3 loop spans 15 amino acids. CDR3 nucleotides: TGTGCCAGTAGTATGGGGAGCGGGGGGGCGAAGACCCAGTACTTC. It is translated as CASSMGSGGAKTQYF.

The CDR3 nucleotides read TGTGCCAGCACCTCCTGGGAGGGTATCAACAATGAGCAGTTCTTC. Residues: CASTSWEGINNEQFF. The chain links TRBV28 to TRBJ2-1, with 7 bases aligning to TRBD2. This CDR3 has 15 residues. V dropped 7 bases and J dropped 5; count of bases not matched to a gene: 11. Germline assignment: CDR1 MDHEN and CDR2 SYDVKM.

V gene TRBV13 combines with J gene TRBJ1-3, with D unresolved. V was pared by 1 base and J by 0 bases, with 13 bases between. Germline V gene data show CDR1 as PRHDT and CDR2 as FYEKMQ (reference sequence). This CDR3 spans 17 amino acids. DNA for the CDR3: TGTGCCAGCAGCTTAGCTCAGGCGGGGATCTCTGGAAACACCATATATTTT. The encoded protein is CASSLAQAGISGNTIYF.

This chain links TRBV10-3 with TRBJ2-7, with 10 bases identical to TRBD2. CDR3 length equals 13 residues. Trimming took 10 bases from V and 3 from J; bases not matched to a gene: 6. In germline, CDR1 is ENHRY, CDR2 SYGVKD. Here the CDR3 reads CATSSGGHYEQYF. The DNA for the CDR3 is TGTGCCACCTCTAGCGGGGGCCACTACGAGCAGTACTTC.